The 11 T cell receptor beta chains below come from one sample, sequenced in a study of blood T cell repertoires in COVID-19. Here immunoSEQ multiplex PCR was the method, and the copy in TCRdb shows in-frame clones only, minus some. Counted here are about 120,000 clones, approximately 87% occurring once; the ten biggest clones make up just under 30%. Source material: peripheral blood. These receptors were collected from a woman between 65 and 79 years old with acute or convalescent COVID-19.

CDR3 loop: CASSPVGPVGISFF. CDR3 nucleotides: TGTGCCAGCAGTCCGGTGGGGCCAGTTGGAATTTCTTTCTTT. The genes are TRBV2 and TRBJ1-1; D possibly corresponds to TRBD1 (5 bases). CDR1 SNHLY and CDR2 FYNNEI come from the germline V gene. The CDR3 loop spans 14 amino acids. Trimming left V 5 bases short and J 12 bases short, with 22 bases between.

The V call is TRBV6-5, the J call TRBJ1-2; weak D call: TRBD1 (6 bases). The CDR3 has 14 amino acids. Germline V gene sequence: CDR1 MNHEY, CDR2 SVGAGI. V lost 2 bases and J lost 3, with 10 bases in between. The CDR3, as DNA: TGTGCCAGCAGTTACGGTCAGGGGTACTATGGCTACACCTTC. Amino acid sequence: CASSYGQGYYGYTF.

The chain carries TRBV3-1 (or the pseudogene TRBV3-2) and TRBJ2-3; 8 bases match TRBD2. The trim removed 1 base at V and 3 bases at J, leaving 6 bases unmatched. CDR3 size: 16 residues. From germline, CDR1 is LGHDT and CDR2 YNNKEL (reference sequence). CDR3 in DNA: TGTGCCAGCAGCCAAGCCCGAGCGGGGGCGACAGATACGCAGTATTTT. Amino acid sequence: CASSQARAGATDTQYF.

The chain is built from TRBV3-1 (or the pseudogene TRBV3-2) and TRBJ1-3, with D perhaps TRBD1 (6 bases). The CDR3 spans 16 residues. Germline loops: CDR1 LGHDT, CDR2 YNNKEL (reference sequence). Deletions cut 4 bases from V and 3 bases from J, with 16 bases between. The CDR3 here is CASSPPGKGGGNTIYF. The CDR3 DNA is TGTGCCAGCAGCCCTCCCGGGAAAGGGGGTGGAAACACCATATATTTT.

This clone was counted only a few times. The chain combines TRBV18 with TRBJ1-5; D unclear. The germline CDR1 and CDR2 sequences are KGHSH and LQKENI. Deletions cut 1 base from V and 5 bases from J, with 12 bases between. CDR3 length: 15 amino acids. CDR3: CASSPQGGRDQPQHF. DNA for the CDR3: TGTGCCAGCTCACCACAGGGTGGGAGGGATCAGCCCCAGCATTTT. Full variable domain (outside the CDR3, taken from reference TRBV18 and TRBJ1-5): NAGVMQNPRHLVRRRGQEARLRCSPMKGHSHVYWYRQLPEEGLKFMVYLQKENIIDESGMPKERFSAEFPKEGPSILRIQQVVRGDSAAYFCASSPQGGRDQPQHFGDGTRLSIL.

The genes are TRBV9 and TRBJ1-4; 9 nucleotides align to TRBD1. This CDR3 is 15 amino acids long. V shed 3 bases and J 0 bases; nucleotides not matched to a gene: 0. CDR1 and CDR2 from the germline V gene are SGDLS and YYNGEE. CDR3 loop: CASSGQGATNEKLFF. In DNA form, the CDR3 reads TGTGCCAGCAGCGGACAGGGGGCAACTAATGAAAAACTGTTTTTT. Full variable domain (rest looked up from reference TRBV9 and TRBJ1-4): DSGVTQTPKHLITATGQRVTLRCSPRSGDLSVYWYQQSLDQGLQFLIQYYNGEERAKGNILERFSAQQFPDLHSELNLSSLELGDSALYFCASSGQGATNEKLFFGSGTQLSVL.

V gene TRBV5-4 combines with J gene TRBJ1-3; 8 positions match TRBD1. The CDR3 has 16 residues. Germline V gene data show CDR1 as SGHNT and CDR2 as YYREEE (reference sequence). V lost 4 bases, J lost 4 bases, and 10 bases stayed unmatched. CDR3 in amino acids: CASSTQGGTGGNTIYF. CDR3 bases: TGTGCCAGCAGCACACAGGGGGGAACAGGAGGAAACACCATATATTTT.

The chain uses TRBV9 and TRBJ2-3; 9 nucleotides agree with TRBD1. V shed 3 bases and J 0 bases; nucleotides not matched to a gene: 5. Looked up from germline, CDR1 is SGDLS and CDR2 is YYNGEE. CDR3 size: 16 residues. The CDR3 spells CASSGQTGGSTDTQYF. The CDR3 region has the DNA TGTGCCAGCAGCGGCCAGACAGGGGGTAGCACAGATACGCAGTATTTT. Together with reference TRBV9 and TRBJ2-3, the CDR3 gives the full variable domain: DSGVTQTPKHLITATGQRVTLRCSPRSGDLSVYWYQQSLDQGLQFLIQYYNGEERAKGNILERFSAQQFPDLHSELNLSSLELGDSALYFCASSGQTGGSTDTQYFGPGTRLTVL.

This clone is a singleton in its sample. At one of its ends the junction is not consistent with the germline gene, which may arise from a read error. The J gene is TRBJ1-1, the V gene TRBV5-1; D ambiguous. In germline, CDR1 is SGHRS, CDR2 YFSETQ. There are 16 residues in the CDR3. This chain's CDR3 is CASSPDGRPSRTDAFF. CDR3 DNA: TGCGCCAGCAGCCCGGACGGCAGACCTAGCCGGACTGACGCTTTCTTT.

The J gene is TRBJ2-1, the V gene TRBV5-6, with TRBD2 matching 7 bases. This CDR3 is built from 15 residues. The germline CDR1 and CDR2 sequences are SGHDT and YYEEEE. V lost 4 bases and J lost 1; bases outside the gene matches: 5. CDR3 bases: TGTGCCAGCAGCCGCAGCGGGGCTTCCTACAATGAGCAGTTCTTC. Its protein product is CASSRSGASYNEQFF.

The V call is TRBV10-2, the J call TRBJ2-1, with D perhaps TRBD1 (5 bases). CDR1 WSHSY and CDR2 SAAADI come from the germline V gene. The CDR3 length is 13 residues. With 7 bases removed from V and 9 bases from J, the gap between germline ends came to 16 bases. The CDR3 DNA is TGCGCCAGCACGGCCCAGGGCGCTACTGAGCAGTTCTTC. Translation: CASTAQGATEQFF.